This T cell receptor beta chain comes out of a study of T cells in localized non-small cell lung cancer. After removal of 4 bases from V and 5 bases from J, the junction contained 2 bases not matched to a gene. There are 14 residues in the CDR3. Germline lookup yields CDR1 LNHDA and CDR2 SQIVND (reference sequence). Study results and caveats: Only one tumor region went through sequencing, so heterogeneity may still be there.

Notes on this clone: Its target is unknown.

Sequenced by immunoSEQ multiplex PCR; TCRdb stores in-frame clones only, minus some. The table records 1,300 or so clones, more than 20% of them present only once. The clonotype originates from a woman aged 40-69 years with stage I lung adenocarcinoma. J is TRBJ2-2 and V is TRBV19; TRBD1 aligns across 9 bases. The sequences come from lung tumor tissue, collected before any cancer treatment. CDR3 in amino acids: CASSNRGRTGELFF. CDR3 nucleotides: TGTGCCAGTAGTAACAGGGGGCGGACCGGGGAGCTGTTTTTT.